This T cell receptor (beta chain) was retrieved from a study of shared clonotypes between healthy human individuals. As concerns this clone: Its antigen is currently unknown.

Study-level results: An effect of sequencing depth on clonotype sharing among donors was expected. The naive CD4 repertoires of a handful of donors were compared, and roughly 5.1% of clonotypes were shared. Memory subsets generally showed lower estimated richness than naive subsets.

Terminally differentiated effector memory CD45RA+ cells were left out of the naive CD8 fraction, which was CD45RO-negative and positively selected for CCR7. Assay execution took place at the deep level. Profiling relied on immunoSEQ multiplex PCR, and the TCRdb table lists in-frame clones only, not all of them. Of around 2.1 million clones listed, about 92% were seen once; the top ten hold around 1.7%. This CDR3 contains 13 residues. The V gene's germline CDR1 is SQVTM and CDR2 ANQGSEA. The V end lost 7 bases, the J end lost 2 bases, and 14 bases lay between the germline ends. Sequencing input: naive CD8+ T cells from PBMCs. This sequence joins TRBV29-1 and TRBJ2-5; maybe TRBD2 (6 bases). This sequence was found in a man aged 18 to 30 in good health. Some clones in this sample may be carry-over from other donors' samples. The CDR3 DNA is TGCAGCGCGCGGCGGGGCAAACAAGAGACCCAGTACTTC. This encodes CSARRGKQETQYF.